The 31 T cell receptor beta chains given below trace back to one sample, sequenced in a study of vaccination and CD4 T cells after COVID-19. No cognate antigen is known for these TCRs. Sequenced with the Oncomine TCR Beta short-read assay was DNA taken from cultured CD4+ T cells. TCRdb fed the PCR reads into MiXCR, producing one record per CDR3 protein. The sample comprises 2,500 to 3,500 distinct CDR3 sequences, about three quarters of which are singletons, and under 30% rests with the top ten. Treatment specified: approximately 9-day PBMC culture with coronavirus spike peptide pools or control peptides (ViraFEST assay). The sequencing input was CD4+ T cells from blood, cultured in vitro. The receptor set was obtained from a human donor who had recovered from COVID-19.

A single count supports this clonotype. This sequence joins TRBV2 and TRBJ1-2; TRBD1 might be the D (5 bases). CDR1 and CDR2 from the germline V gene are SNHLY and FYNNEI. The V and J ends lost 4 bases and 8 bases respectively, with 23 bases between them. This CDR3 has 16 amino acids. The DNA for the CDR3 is TGTGCCAGCAGTGCCGTCCTGAACCGGGGCTCCGGGGGCTACACCTTC. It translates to CASSAVLNRGSGGYTF.

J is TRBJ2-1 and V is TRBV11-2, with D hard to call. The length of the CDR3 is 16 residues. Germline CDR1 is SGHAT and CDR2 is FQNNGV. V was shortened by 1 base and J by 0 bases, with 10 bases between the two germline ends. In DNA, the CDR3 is TGTGCCAGCAGCTTAGGTCTATCCATCTCCTACAATGAGCAGTTCTTC. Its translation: CASSLGLSISYNEQFF.

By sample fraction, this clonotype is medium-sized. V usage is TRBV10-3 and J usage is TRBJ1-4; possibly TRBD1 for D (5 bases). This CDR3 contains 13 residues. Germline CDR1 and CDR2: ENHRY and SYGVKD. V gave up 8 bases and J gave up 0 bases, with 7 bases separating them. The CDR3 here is CAIGDATNEKLFF. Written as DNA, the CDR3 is TGTGCCATCGGGGACGCAACTAATGAAAAACTGTTTTTT.

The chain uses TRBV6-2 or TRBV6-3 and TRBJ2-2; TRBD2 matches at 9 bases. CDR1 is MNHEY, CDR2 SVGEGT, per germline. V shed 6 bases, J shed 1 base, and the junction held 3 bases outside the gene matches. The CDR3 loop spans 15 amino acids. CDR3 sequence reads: CASRYSGGNTGELFF. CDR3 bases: TGTGCCAGCAGATATAGCGGGGGGAACACCGGGGAGCTGTTTTTT.

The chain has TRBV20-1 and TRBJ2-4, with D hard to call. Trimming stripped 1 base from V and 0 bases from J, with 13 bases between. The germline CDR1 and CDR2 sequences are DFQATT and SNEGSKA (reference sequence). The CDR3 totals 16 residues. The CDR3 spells CSARASAPLAKNIQYF. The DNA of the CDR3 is TGCAGTGCTAGAGCCAGTGCCCCGCTAGCCAAAAACATTCAGTACTTC.

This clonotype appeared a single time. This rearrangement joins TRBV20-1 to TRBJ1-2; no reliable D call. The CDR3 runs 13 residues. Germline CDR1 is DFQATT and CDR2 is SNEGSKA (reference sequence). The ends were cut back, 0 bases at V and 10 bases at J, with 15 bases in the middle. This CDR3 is CSARDPISVLYTF. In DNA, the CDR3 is TGCAGTGCTAGAGATCCAATATCCGTCCTCTACACCTTC.

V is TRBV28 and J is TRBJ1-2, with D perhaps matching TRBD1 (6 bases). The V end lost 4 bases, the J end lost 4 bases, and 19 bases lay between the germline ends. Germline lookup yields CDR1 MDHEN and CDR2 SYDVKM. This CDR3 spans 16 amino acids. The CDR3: CASSSLQGPPSYGYTF. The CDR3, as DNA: TGTGCCAGCAGTTCGCTTCAGGGGCCCCCCAGCTATGGCTACACCTTC.

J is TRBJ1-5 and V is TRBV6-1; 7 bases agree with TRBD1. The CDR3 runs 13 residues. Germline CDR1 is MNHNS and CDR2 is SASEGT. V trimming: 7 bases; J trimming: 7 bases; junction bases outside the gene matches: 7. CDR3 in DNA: TGTGCCAGCACCTCGACAGGGAGACAGCCCCAGCATTTT. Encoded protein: CASTSTGRQPQHF.

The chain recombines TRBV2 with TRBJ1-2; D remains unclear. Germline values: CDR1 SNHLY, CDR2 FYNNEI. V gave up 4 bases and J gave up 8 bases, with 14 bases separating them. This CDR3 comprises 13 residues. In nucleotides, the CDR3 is TGTGCCAGCAGTGCGGGGTCCAGAGCCGGCTACACCTTC. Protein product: CASSAGSRAGYTF. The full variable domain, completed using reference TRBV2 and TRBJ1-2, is EPEVTQTPSHQVTQMGQEVILRCVPISNHLYFYWYRQILGQKVEFLVSFYNNEISEKSEIFDDQFSVERPDGSNFTLKIRSTKLEDSAMYFCASSAGSRAGYTFGSGTRLTVV.

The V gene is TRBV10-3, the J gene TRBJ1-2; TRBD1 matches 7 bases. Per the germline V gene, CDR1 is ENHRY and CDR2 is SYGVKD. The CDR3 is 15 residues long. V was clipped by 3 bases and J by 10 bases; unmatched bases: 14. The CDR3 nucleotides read TGTGCCATCAGTGATAACCCCCGAGGGGGCAAGGTCTACACCTTC. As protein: CAISDNPRGGKVYTF.

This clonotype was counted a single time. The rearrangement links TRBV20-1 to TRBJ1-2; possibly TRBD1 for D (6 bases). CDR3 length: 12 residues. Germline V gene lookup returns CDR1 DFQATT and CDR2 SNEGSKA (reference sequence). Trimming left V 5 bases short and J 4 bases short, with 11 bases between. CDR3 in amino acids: CSADGGGYGYTF. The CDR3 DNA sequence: TGCAGTGCTGACGGGGGCGGCTATGGCTACACCTTC.

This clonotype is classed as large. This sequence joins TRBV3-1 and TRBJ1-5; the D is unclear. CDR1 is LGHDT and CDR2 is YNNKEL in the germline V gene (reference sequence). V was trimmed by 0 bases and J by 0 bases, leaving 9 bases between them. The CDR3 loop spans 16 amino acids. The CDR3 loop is CASSQDLKSSNQPQHF. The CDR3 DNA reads TGTGCCAGCAGCCAAGATCTTAAGAGTAGCAATCAGCCCCAGCATTTT.

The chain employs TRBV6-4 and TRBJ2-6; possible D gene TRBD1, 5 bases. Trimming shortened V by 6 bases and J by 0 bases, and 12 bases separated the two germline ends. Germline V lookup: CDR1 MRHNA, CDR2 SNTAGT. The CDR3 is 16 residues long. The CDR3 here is CASSLQGYSGANVLTF. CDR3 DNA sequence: TGTGCCAGCAGCCTTCAGGGTTACTCTGGGGCCAACGTCCTGACTTTC.

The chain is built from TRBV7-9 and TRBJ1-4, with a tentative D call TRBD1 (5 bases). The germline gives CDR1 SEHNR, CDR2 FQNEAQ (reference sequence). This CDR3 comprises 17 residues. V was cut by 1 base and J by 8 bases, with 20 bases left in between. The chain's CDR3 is CASSLGQLAGTKEKLFF. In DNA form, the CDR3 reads TGTGCCAGCAGCTTAGGTCAATTAGCAGGGACGAAGGAAAAACTGTTTTTT.

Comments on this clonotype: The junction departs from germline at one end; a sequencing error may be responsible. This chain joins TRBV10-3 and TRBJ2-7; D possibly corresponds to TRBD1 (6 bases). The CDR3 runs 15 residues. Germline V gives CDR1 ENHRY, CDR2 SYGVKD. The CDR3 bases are TGTGCCAGCAGTGAATGGCAGGGGACGGTCTACGAGCAGTACTTC. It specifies CASSEWQGTVYEQYF.

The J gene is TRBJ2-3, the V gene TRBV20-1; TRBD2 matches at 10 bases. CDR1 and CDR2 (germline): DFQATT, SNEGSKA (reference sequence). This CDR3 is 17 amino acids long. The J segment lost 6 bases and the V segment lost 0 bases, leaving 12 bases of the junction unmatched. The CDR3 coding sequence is TGCAGTGCTAGAGACTCAGAGGGCTATAGCGGGGGGGATACGCAGTATTTT. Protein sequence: CSARDSEGYSGGDTQYF.

Here the CDR3 DNA reads TGTGCCAGCAGTTACCCTAATGGGCCCCAGCATTTT. It yields the protein CASSYPNGPQHF. The chain combines TRBV27 with TRBJ1-5; D gene unclear. The CDR3 runs 12 residues. Germline V gives CDR1 MNHEY, CDR2 SMNVEV (reference sequence). V was cut by 4 bases and J by 9 bases, with 10 bases left in between.

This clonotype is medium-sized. CDR3 protein: CASSYGQSREHF. CDR3 nucleotides: TGTGCCAGCAGCTACGGACAGTCCAGGGAGCATTTT. The chain uses TRBV6-5 and TRBJ1-5; possible D gene TRBD1, 6 bases. Germline assignment: CDR1 MNHEY and CDR2 SVGAGI. V was clipped by 6 bases and J by 14 bases, with 17 bases between them. CDR3 length: 12 amino acids.

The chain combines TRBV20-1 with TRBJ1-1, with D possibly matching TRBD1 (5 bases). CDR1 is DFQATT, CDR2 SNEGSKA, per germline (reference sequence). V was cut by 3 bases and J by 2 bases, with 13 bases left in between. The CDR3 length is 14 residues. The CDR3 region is CSASQSTANTEAFF. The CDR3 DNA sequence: TGCAGTGCTAGTCAATCGACAGCAAACACTGAAGCTTTCTTT.

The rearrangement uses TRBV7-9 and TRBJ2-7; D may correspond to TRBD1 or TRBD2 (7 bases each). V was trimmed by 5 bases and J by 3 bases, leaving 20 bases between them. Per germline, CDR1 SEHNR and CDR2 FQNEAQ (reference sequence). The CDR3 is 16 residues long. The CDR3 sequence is CASSPRWEGASYEQYF. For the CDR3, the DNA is TGTGCCAGCAGCCCTCGCTGGGAGGGGGCGAGCTACGAGCAGTACTTC. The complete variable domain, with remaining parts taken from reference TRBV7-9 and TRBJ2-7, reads DTGVSQNPRHKITKRGQNVTFRCDPISEHNRLYWYRQTLGQGPEFLTYFQNEAQLEKSRLLSDRFSAERPKGSFSTLEIQRTEQGDSAMYLCASSPRWEGASYEQYFGPGTRLTVT.

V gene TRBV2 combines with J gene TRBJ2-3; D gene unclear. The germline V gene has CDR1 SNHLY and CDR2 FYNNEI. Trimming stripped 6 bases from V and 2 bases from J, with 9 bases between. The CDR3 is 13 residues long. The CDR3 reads CASRVPFTDTQYF. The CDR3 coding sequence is TGTGCCAGCAGGGTCCCCTTCACAGATACGCAGTATTTT. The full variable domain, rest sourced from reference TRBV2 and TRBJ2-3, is EPEVTQTPSHQVTQMGQEVILRCVPISNHLYFYWYRQILGQKVEFLVSFYNNEISEKSEIFDDQFSVERPDGSNFTLKIRSTKLEDSAMYFCASRVPFTDTQYFGPGTRLTVL.

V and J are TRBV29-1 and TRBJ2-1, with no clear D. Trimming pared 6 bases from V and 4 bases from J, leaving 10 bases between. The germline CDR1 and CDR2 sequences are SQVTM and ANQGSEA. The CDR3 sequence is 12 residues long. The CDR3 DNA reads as TGCAGCGTCGTGCCGGATTACAATGAGCAGTTCTTC. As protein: CSVVPDYNEQFF.

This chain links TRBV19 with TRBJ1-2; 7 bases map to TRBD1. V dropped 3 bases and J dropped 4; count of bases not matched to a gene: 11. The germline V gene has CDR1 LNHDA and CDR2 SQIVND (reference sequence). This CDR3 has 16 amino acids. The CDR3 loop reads CASSIASGTDFYGYTF. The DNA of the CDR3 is TGTGCCAGTAGTATTGCTTCCGGGACAGATTTCTATGGCTACACCTTC.

CDR3 DNA: TGTGCCAGCAGCGAACAGGGGTACTCCTACGAGCAGTACTTC. It is translated as CASSEQGYSYEQYF. V usage is TRBV2 and J usage is TRBJ2-7, with 7 nucleotides matching TRBD1. CDR1 is SNHLY and CDR2 is FYNNEI in the germline V gene. With V trimmed by 6 bases and J by 0 bases, 5 bases remained unmatched. CDR3 length: 14 amino acids.

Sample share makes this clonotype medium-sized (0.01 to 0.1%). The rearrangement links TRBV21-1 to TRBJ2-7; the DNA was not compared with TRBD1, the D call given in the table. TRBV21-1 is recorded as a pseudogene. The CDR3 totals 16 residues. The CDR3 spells CASATGGRGFSYEQYF. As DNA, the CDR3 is TGTGCCAGCGCGACAGGGGGTCGAGGGTTCTCCTACGAGCAGTACTTC.

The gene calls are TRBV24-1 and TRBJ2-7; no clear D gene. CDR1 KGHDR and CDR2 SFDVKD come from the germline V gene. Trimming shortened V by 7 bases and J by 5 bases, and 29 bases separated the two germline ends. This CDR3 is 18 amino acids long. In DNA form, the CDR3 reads TGTGCCACCAGCGTTTTTACTATTACCCCTCACGTTCTTCACGAGCAGTACTTC. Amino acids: CATSVFTITPHVLHEQYF.

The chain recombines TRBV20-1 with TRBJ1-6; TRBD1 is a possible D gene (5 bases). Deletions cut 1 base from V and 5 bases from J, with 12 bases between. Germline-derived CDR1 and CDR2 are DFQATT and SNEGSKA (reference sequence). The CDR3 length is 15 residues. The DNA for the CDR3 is TGCAGTGCTAGAGGGTTCCAGGGTAATAATTCACCCCTCCACTTT. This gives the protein CSARGFQGNNSPLHF.

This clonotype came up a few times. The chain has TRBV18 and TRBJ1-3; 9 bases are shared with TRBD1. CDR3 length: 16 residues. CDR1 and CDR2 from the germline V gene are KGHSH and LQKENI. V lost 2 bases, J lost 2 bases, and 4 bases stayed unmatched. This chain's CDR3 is CASSPSGQGTGNTIYF. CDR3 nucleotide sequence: TGTGCCAGCTCACCATCCGGACAGGGGACTGGAAACACCATATATTTT.

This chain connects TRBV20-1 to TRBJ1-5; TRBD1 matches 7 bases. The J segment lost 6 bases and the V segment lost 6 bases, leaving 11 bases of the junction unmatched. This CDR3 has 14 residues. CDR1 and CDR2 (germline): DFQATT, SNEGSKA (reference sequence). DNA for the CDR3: TGCAGTGCCCAGACAGGGTGGGAGAGTCAGCCCCAGCATTTT. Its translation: CSAQTGWESQPQHF.

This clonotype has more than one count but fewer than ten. The CDR3 loop reads CASSRYRSGTEAFF. In DNA, the CDR3 is TGCGCCAGCAGCCGGTATAGGTCAGGGACTGAAGCTTTCTTT. This chain connects TRBV5-1 to TRBJ1-1; a possible D gene is TRBD1 (5 bases). The germline V gene encodes CDR1 SGHRS and CDR2 YFSETQ. The CDR3 extends over 14 amino acids. V dropped 4 bases and J dropped 5 bases, with 15 bases sitting between them.

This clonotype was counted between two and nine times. CDR3 coding DNA: TGTGCCAGCAGCTTAGCGACTGGAAAAGAGACCCAGTACTTC. Its protein product is CASSLATGKETQYF. The gene calls are TRBV7-2 and TRBJ2-5; D remains unclear. Germline CDR1 and CDR2: SGHTA and FQGNSA. The CDR3 totals 14 residues. The V gene lost 0 bases and the J gene lost 3 bases, with 8 bases spanning the gap. Full variable domain (missing parts from reference TRBV7-2 and TRBJ2-5): GAGVSQSPSNKVTEKGKDVELRCDPISGHTALYWYRQSLGQGLEFLIYFQGNSAPDKSGLPSDRFSAERTGGSVSTLTIQRTQQEDSAVYLCASSLATGKETQYFGPGTRLLVL.